This TCR beta chain was recorded in a study of tissue T cells after allogeneic stem cell transplantation. The method was immunoSEQ multiplex PCR; TCRdb's version includes in-frame clones alone and lacks a portion of them. The table shows about 22,000 clones, with roughly 72% occurring only once. About this clone: The gene names here belong to mouse. The read halts 1 residue ahead of the CDR3 end, with the missing end drawn from the germline J gene.

The J segment lost 5 bases and the V segment lost 4 bases, leaving 5 bases of the junction unmatched. The CDR3 extends over 15 amino acids. Per germline, CDR1 LGHDT and CDR2 YNNKQL (reference sequence). The rearrangement links TRBV4 to TRBJ2-5; 11 bases map to TRBD1. The sequencing sample was made of spleen. The receptor was derived from a female BALB/c mouse in good health. The mice in this strain carry MHC haplotype H2-d. CDR3 DNA, as far as it was read: TGTGCCAGCAGCTCAACCGGGACAGGGGGAGACACCCAGTAC. Its translation: CASSSTGTGGDTQY. The entire CDR3 sequence reads CASSSTGTGGDTQYF.